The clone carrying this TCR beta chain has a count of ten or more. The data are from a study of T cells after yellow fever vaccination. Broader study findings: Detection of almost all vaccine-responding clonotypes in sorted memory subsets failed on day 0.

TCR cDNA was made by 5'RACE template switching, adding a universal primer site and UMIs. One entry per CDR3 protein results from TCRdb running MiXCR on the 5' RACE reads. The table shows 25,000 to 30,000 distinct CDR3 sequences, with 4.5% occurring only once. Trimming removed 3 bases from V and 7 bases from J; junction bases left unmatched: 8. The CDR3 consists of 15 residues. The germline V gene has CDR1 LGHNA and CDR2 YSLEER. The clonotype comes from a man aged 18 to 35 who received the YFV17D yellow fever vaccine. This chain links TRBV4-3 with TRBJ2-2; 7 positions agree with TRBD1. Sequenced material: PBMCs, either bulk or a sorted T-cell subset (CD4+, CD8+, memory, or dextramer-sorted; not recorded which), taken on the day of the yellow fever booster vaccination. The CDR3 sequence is CASSQKTGANGELFF. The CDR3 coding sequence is TGCGCCAGCAGCCAGAAAACAGGGGCCAACGGGGAGCTGTTTTTT.